This T cell receptor (beta chain) came from a study of regulatory T cells in long-lasting Graves disease. Time point reported: newly diagnosed GD, antithyroid drugs for less than 3 months. From RNA extracted from PBMCs, the TCR library was made. This clonotype turned up a few times. To make TCR beta libraries, researchers used iRepertoire HTBI primers and Arm-PCR of CDR3 regions. TCRdb re-called the multiplex PCR reads through MiXCR, storing one row per CDR3 protein. The sample shows roughly 500,000 distinct CDR3 sequences, 13% of them seen only once. In addition, the sample was reused for a study of T cells in Graves' hyperthyroidism and ophthalmopathy.

This sequence originates from a man aged 25-45 years with Graves disease. Sample: peripheral blood mononuclear cells (PBMCs), taken at new diagnosis, from a patient treated with antithyroid drugs.

CDR3 nucleotide sequence: TGTGCCACAGGAGGGGCCGGGGCCAACGTCCTGACTTTC. Its protein product is CATGGAGANVLTF. The chain is built from TRBV15 and TRBJ2-6, with D possibly being TRBD2 (6 bases). V gave up 9 bases and J gave up 4 bases, with 10 bases separating them. The CDR3 spans 13 residues. In germline, CDR1 is LNHNV, CDR2 YYDKDF (reference sequence). Drawing the rest from reference TRBV15 and TRBJ2-6, the complete variable domain is DAMVIQNPRYQVTQFGKPVTLSCSQTLNHNVMYWYQQKSSQAPKLLFHYYDKDFNNEADTPDNFQSRRPNTSFCFLDIRSPGLGDTAMYLCATGGAGANVLTFGAGSRLTVL.